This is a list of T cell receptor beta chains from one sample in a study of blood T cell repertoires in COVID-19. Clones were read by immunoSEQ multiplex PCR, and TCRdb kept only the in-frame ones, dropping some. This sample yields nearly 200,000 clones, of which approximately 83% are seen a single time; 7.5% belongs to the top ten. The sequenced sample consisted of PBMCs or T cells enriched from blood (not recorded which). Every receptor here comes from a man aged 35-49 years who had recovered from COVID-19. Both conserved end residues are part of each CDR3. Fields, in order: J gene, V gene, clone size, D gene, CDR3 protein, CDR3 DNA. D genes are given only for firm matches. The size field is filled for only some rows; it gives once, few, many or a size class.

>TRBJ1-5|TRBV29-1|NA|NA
CSVAQGYSNQPQHF
TGCAGCGTGGCGCAGGGGTATAGCAATCAGCCCCAGCATTTT
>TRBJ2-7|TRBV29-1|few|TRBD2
CSVRLAGEQYF
TGCAGCGTTAGACTAGCGGGGGAGCAGTACTTC
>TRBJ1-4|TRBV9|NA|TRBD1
CASSVGDRGEKLFF
TGTGCCAGCAGCGTAGGGGACAGGGGTGAAAAACTGTTTTTT
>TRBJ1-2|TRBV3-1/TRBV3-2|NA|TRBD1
CASSQGQGSHYGYTF
TGTGCCAGCAGCCAAGGACAGGGTAGTCACTATGGCTACACCTTC
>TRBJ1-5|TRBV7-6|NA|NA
CASSAQGRNQPQHF
TGTGCCAGCAGCGCACAGGGCCGCAATCAGCCCCAGCATTTT
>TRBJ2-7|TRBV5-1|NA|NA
CASSFLRGNYEQYF
TGCGCCAGCAGCTTTCTCAGGGGTAACTACGAGCAGTACTTC
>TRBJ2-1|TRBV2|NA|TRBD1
CASTVGQGYNEQFF
TGTGCCAGCACCGTGGGACAGGGGTACAATGAGCAGTTCTTC
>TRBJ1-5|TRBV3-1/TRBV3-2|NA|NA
CASRPDGGGNQPQHF
TGTGCCAGCAGACCGGACGGAGGGGGCAATCAGCCCCAGCATTTT
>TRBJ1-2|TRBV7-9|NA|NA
CASSLGAPSGGYTF
TGTGCCAGCAGCTTAGGGGCCCCCTCGGGGGGCTACACCTTC
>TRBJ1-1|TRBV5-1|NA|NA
CASSLQGWGPTEAFF
TGCGCCAGCAGTTTACAGGGATGGGGGCCCACTGAAGCTTTCTTT